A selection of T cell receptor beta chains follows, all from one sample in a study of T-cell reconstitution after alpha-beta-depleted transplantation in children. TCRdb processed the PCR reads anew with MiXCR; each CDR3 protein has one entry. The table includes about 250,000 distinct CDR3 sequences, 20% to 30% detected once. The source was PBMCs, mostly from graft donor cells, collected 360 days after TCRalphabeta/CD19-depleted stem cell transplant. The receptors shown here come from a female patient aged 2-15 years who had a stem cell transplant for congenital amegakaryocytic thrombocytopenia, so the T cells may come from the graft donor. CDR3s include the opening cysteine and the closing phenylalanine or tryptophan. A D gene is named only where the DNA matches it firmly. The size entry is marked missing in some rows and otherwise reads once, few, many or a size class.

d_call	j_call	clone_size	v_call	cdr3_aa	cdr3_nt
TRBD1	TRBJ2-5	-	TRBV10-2	CASSEQGAETQYF	TGCGCCAGCAGTGAACAGGGGGCGGAGACCCAGTACTTC
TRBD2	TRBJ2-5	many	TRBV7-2	CASSLVGGAASETQYF	TGTGCCAGCAGCTTAGTGGGAGGGGCAGCCTCGGAGACCCAGTACTTC
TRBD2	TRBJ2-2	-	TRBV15	CATINSGGTYDTGELFF	TGTGCCACCATAAACAGCGGGGGGACGTACGACACCGGGGAGCTGTTTTTT
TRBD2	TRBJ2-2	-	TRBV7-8	CASSLGGGNTGEVFF	TGTGCCAGCAGCTTAGGGGGGGGGAACACCGGGGAGGTGTTTTTT
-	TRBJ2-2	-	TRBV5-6	CASSPVSGELFF	TGTGCCAGCAGCCCTGTGAGCGGGGAGCTGTTTTTT
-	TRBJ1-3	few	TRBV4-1	CASSQEGMGAPGNTIYF	TGCGCCAGCAGCCAAGAAGGTATGGGAGCACCCGGAAACACCATATATTTT
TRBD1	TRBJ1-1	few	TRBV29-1	CSVLTGATEAFF	TGCAGCGTATTGACAGGGGCGACTGAAGCTTTCTTT
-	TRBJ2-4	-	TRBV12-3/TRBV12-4	CASSSLSRGQGGIQYF	TGTGCCAGCAGTTCCCTAAGCCGCGGGCAGGGCGGCATTCAGTACTTC
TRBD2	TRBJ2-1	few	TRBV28	CASSLSLWPADTSGGARNEQFF	TGTGCCAGCAGTTTATCACTATGGCCTGCCGATACTAGCGGGGGGGCTCGCAATGAGCAGTTCTTC
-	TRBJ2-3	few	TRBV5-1	CASRSYPTDTQYF	TGCGCCAGCAGAAGTTACCCCACAGATACGCAGTATTTT
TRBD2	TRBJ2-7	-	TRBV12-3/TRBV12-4	CASSLPSGREYF	TGTGCCAGCAGTTTACCTAGCGGGAGGGAATACTTC
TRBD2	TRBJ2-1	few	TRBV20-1	CSANVAGVNNEQFF	TGCAGTGCTAATGTAGCGGGAGTCAACAATGAGCAGTTCTTC
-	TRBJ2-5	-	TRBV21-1	CASKPGTSGHQETQYF	TGTGCCAGCAAACCCGGGACTAGCGGACACCAAGAGACCCAGTACTTC
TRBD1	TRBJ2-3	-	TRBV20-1	CSAKTGGPTDTQYF	TGCAGTGCTAAGACAGGGGGCCCGACAGATACGCAGTATTTT
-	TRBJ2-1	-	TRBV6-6	CASSYQGYNEQFF	TGTGCCAGCAGTTATCAGGGGTACAATGAGCAGTTCTTC
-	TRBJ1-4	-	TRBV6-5	CASSYKGSVFF	TGTGCCAGCAGTTATAAGGGAAGCGTATTTTTT
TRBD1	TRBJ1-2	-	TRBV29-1	CSVEMEGATGYTF	TGCAGCGTTGAAATGGAGGGGGCGACTGGCTACACCTTC
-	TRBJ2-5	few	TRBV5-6	CASSGGPEETQYF	TGTGCCAGCAGCGGGGGGCCGGAAGAGACCCAGTACTTC
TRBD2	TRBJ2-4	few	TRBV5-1	CASSRSVAGQNIQYF	TGCGCCAGCAGCAGGTCTGTAGCGGGGCAAAACATTCAGTACTTC
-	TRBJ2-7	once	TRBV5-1	CASSLAHSDEQYF	TGCGCCAGCAGCTTGGCGCACTCTGACGAGCAGTACTTC
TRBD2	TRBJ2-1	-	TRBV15	CATSRDGGPGRDEQFF	TGTGCCACCAGCAGAGATGGCGGCCCGGGGAGGGATGAGCAGTTCTTC
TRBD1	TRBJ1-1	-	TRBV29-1	CSVALRDRATEAFF	TGCAGCGTTGCGCTCAGGGACAGGGCCACTGAAGCTTTCTTT
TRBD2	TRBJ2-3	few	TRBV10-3	CAISGSGLAAADTQYF	TGTGCCATCAGTGGCTCGGGACTAGCGGCGGCAGATACGCAGTATTTT
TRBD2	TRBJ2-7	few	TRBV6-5	CASSWTSGTYEQYF	TGTGCCAGCAGTTGGACTAGCGGTACCTACGAGCAGTACTTC
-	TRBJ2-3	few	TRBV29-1	CSVVRARDTQYF	TGCAGCGTCGTAAGGGCCAGGGATACGCAGTATTTT
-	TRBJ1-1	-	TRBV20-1	CSADRLMNTEAFF	TGCAGTGCTGACCGATTAATGAACACTGAAGCTTTCTTT
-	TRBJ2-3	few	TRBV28	CASSFPALAVTQYF	TGTGCCAGCAGTTTCCCGGCCCTCGCAGTTACGCAGTATTTT
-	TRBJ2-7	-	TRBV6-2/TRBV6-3	CASAKEGHVNEQYF	TGTGCCAGCGCAAAGGAGGGACATGTCAACGAGCAGTACTTC
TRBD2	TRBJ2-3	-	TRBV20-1	CSATRLAGGTDTQYF	TGCAGTGCTACCCGACTAGCGGGGGGCACAGATACGCAGTATTTT
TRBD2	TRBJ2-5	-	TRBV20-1	CSARFSGSAETQYF	TGCAGTGCTAGATTTAGCGGGAGTGCAGAGACCCAGTACTTC
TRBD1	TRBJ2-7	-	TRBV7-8	CASSPRTGTSYEQYF	TGTGCCAGCAGCCCAAGGACAGGGACCTCCTACGAGCAGTACTTC
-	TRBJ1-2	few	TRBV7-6	CASSDGMTGYTF	TGTGCCAGCAGCGACGGGATGACTGGCTACACCTTC
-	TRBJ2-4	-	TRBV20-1	CSASGRGRNIQYF	TGCAGTGCTAGCGGGAGAGGAAGAAACATTCAGTACTTC
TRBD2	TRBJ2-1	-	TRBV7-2	CASSLRLAGGNEQFF	TGTGCCAGCAGCTTAAGGCTAGCGGGAGGCAATGAGCAGTTCTTC
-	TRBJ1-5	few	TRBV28	CASSSTTVYQPQHF	TGTGCCAGCAGTTCCACGACAGTTTATCAGCCCCAGCATTTT
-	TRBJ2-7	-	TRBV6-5	CASSYLSGYYEQYF	TGTGCCAGCAGTTACTTAAGCGGGTATTACGAGCAGTACTTC
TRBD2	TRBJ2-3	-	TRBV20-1	CSARVTAGGPRADTQYF	TGCAGTGCTAGAGTTACAGCGGGGGGGCCTAGGGCAGATACGCAGTATTTT
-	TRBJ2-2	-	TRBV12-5	CASGPGSGELFF	TGTGCTAGTGGCCCAGGGTCCGGGGAGCTGTTTTTT
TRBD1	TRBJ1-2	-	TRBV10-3	CATGQGDGYTF	TGTGCCACCGGACAGGGGGATGGCTACACCTTC
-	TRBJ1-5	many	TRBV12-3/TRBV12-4	CASSLGGQPQHF	TGTGCCAGCAGTTTAGGGGGCCAGCCCCAGCATTTT
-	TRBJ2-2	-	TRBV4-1	CASSQDRPTGELFF	TGCGCCAGCAGCCAAGATCGCCCAACCGGGGAGCTGTTTTTT